Sequencing of this T cell receptor (beta chain) was carried out in a study of blood T cell repertoires in COVID-19. On the study more broadly: Samples came from the United States, Italy and Spain, spanning acute and convalescent COVID-19. The cDNA or gDNA used as material had been derived from T cells, B-cell-depleted T cells, or PBMCs.

Original handling: Amplified reference gene primers provided the basis for estimating nucleated cell counts. Method: immunoSEQ multiplex PCR; TCRdb's copy keeps in-frame clones and lacks some. That table supplies the V and J calls and clone size; D and trimming were determined from the DNA. The repertoire has 280,000 or so clones, 85% to 90% of them found once; the top ten carry roughly 13%. V lost 2 bases and J 0 bases, leaving 12 bases between the germline ends. CDR1 GTSNPN and CDR2 SVGIG come from the germline V gene (reference sequence). The CDR3 totals 15 residues. The clonotype comes from a human donor in a cohort sampled during active COVID-19. The sample comprised peripheral blood. The V and J genes are TRBV30 and TRBJ2-3; D is perhaps TRBD2 (5 bases). For the CDR3, the DNA is TGTGCCTGGAGTAATGAGCGGACTAGCACAGATACGCAGTATTTT. Translation gives CAWSNERTSTDTQYF.